This entry describes one T cell receptor beta chain. Antigen: not known. This sample was taken from a study of cytomegalovirus exposure and HLA in healthy donors. Findings and caveats of the study: Cytomegalovirus association was listed for about 150 TCR beta chains. Productive rates of about 87% or about 30% were seen for most TCR beta V segments in an earlier analysis. Highly shared variants forming one cluster were likely a sequencing artifact. Based on reports, TCR beta sequences accurately predicted HLA-A and HLA-B alleles for most subjects.

Looked up from germline, CDR1 is MNHEY and CDR2 is SMNVEV (reference sequence). The CDR3 sequence is 15 residues long. V lost 7 bases to trimming and J lost 6 bases; unmatched junction nucleotides: 11. The PCR was carried out with 60 Vbeta primers and 13 Jbeta primers. The method was immunoSEQ multiplex PCR; TCRdb's version includes in-frame clones alone and lacks a portion of them. The data contain 90,000 to 120,000 clones, 76% of them singletons. Material for sequencing was PBMCs. The TCR sequence derives from a woman aged 18-29 years in good health and CMV-seropositive. This chain connects TRBV27 to TRBJ2-7; 11 nucleotides agree with TRBD1. The CDR3 DNA sequence: TGTGCCAGCACCTCCGGGACAGGGGGTACCGGCGAGCAGTACTTC. This codes for CASTSGTGGTGEQYF.